Listed here are 23 T cell receptor beta chains from one sample, sequenced in a study of cytomegalovirus exposure and HLA in healthy donors. In the PCR, 60 Vbeta and 13 Jbeta primers were used. TCRdb keeps only in-frame clones here, not all; method: immunoSEQ multiplex PCR. The table includes around 30,000 clones, around 87% detected once. The specimen sequenced was PBMCs. The receptors stem from a boy under 18 in good health and CMV-seronegative.

This rearrangement joins TRBV2 to TRBJ1-1, with 8 nucleotides matching TRBD1. CDR1 and CDR2 from the germline V gene are SNHLY and FYNNEI. The CDR3 loop spans 15 amino acids. V shed 6 bases, J shed 1 base, and the junction held 7 bases outside the gene matches. CDR3 sequence: CASSQKDRANTEAFF. The CDR3 bases are TGTGCCAGCAGCCAGAAGGACAGGGCGAACACTGAAGCTTTCTTT.

The chain links TRBV25-1 to TRBJ2-7; D perhaps matches TRBD1 (5 bases). There are 14 residues in the CDR3. V lost 7 bases and J lost 5, with 18 bases in between. The germline CDR1 and CDR2 sequences are MGHDK and SYGVNS. The CDR3 DNA follows: TGTGCCAGCACGGACACTGGGATGAGTGACGAGCAGTACTTC. This sequence encodes CASTDTGMSDEQYF.

V usage is TRBV6-5 and J usage is TRBJ1-2, with unresolved D. Trimming pared 2 bases from V and 5 bases from J, leaving 15 bases between. Germline values: CDR1 MNHEY, CDR2 SVGAGI. This CDR3 comprises 15 residues. The CDR3 loop is CASSYGTRTPYGYTF. CDR3 in DNA: TGTGCCAGCAGTTACGGTACCAGAACCCCATATGGCTACACCTTC.

V is TRBV6-8 and J is TRBJ2-3, with 8 bases lining up with TRBD2. V was pared by 4 bases and J by 2 bases, with 14 bases of the junction left unmatched. The CDR3 extends over 18 amino acids. Germline loops: CDR1 MNHGY, CDR2 SAAAGT. CDR3 DNA sequence: TGTGCCAGCAGTTTCACGGCGGGGGGCTTACACGACACAGATACGCAGTATTTT. Protein: CASSFTAGGLHDTDTQYF.

This chain links TRBV5-5 with TRBJ2-1; possible D gene TRBD1, 8 bases. Trimming took 2 bases from V and 7 from J, leaving 13 bases between them. Germline V CDR1 and CDR2: SGHKS, YYEKEE (reference sequence). The CDR3 is 14 amino acids. This CDR3 is CASSFGQGGNEQFF. CDR3 sequence (DNA): TGTGCCAGCAGCTTCGGACAGGGAGGGAATGAGCAGTTCTTC. The complete variable domain, with remaining parts taken from reference TRBV5-5 and TRBJ2-1, reads DAGVTQSPTHLIKTRGQQVTLRCSPISGHKSVSWYQQVLGQGPQFIFQYYEKEERGRGNFPDRFSARQFPNYSSELNVNALLLGDSALYLCASSFGQGGNEQFFGPGTRLTVL.

The chain uses TRBV25-1 and TRBJ2-7; 8 bases fit TRBD1. Germline CDR1 reads MGHDK; CDR2 reads SYGVNS. This CDR3 is built from 15 residues. V lost 8 bases to trimming and J lost 0 bases; unmatched junction nucleotides: 9. The DNA of the CDR3 is TGTGCCAGCTCCGGGACAGGTTCTACCTCCTACGAGCAGTACTTC. This translates into CASSGTGSTSYEQYF.

V gene TRBV4-2 combines with J gene TRBJ2-1; 12 bases align to TRBD2. Germline trimming cut 3 bases from V and 5 bases from J; bases unmatched to any gene: 8. This CDR3 is built from 17 residues. In germline, CDR1 is LGHNA, CDR2 YNFKEQ. In DNA form, the CDR3 reads TGTGCCAGCAGCCAGCCCGTGACTAGCGGGGGAAACAATGAGCAGTTCTTC. Residues: CASSQPVTSGGNNEQFF.

The chain joins TRBV14 to TRBJ2-1; TRBD1 is a possible D gene (8 bases). Germline lookup yields CDR1 SGHDN and CDR2 FVKESK. The germline V and J ends were trimmed by 6 bases and 9 bases, with 12 bases remaining between them. The CDR3 runs 12 residues. The CDR3, as DNA: TGTGCCAGCAGACAGGGGGGGGGTGAGCAGTTCTTC. It is translated as CASRQGGGEQFF.

This clone has only a few counts. J is TRBJ1-1 and V is TRBV7-9; 8 bases align to TRBD1. Germline V gives CDR1 SEHNR, CDR2 FQNEAQ (reference sequence). J was trimmed by 10 bases and V by 5 bases; bases with no gene match: 6. This CDR3 spans 12 amino acids. The chain's CDR3 is CASSLGTGAAFF. DNA of the CDR3: TGTGCCAGCAGCCTAGGGACAGGAGCAGCTTTCTTT.

The chain joins TRBV10-3 to TRBJ1-1; D might be TRBD1 (6 bases). The CDR3 runs 14 residues. The V end was cut by 0 bases, the J end by 9 bases, with 14 bases between. Germline values: CDR1 ENHRY, CDR2 SYGVKD. The chain's CDR3 is CAISESGGGSQAFF. In DNA, the CDR3 is TGTGCCATCAGTGAGTCGGGGGGGGGCAGTCAAGCTTTCTTT.

Regarding this clone: The junction departs from germline at one end; a sequencing error may be responsible. This sample includes further DNA sequences coding for the same CDR3. The J gene is TRBJ1-5, the V gene TRBV19; 7 bases line up with TRBD1. Per germline, CDR1 LNHDA and CDR2 SQIVND (reference sequence). The CDR3 covers 15 residues. The CDR3 protein is CASSIRDSENQPQHF. The CDR3 DNA sequence: TGCGCCAGTAGTATCCGGGACAGCGAAAATCAGCCCCAGCATTTT.

This chain links TRBV2 with TRBJ1-6; 9 bases map to TRBD1. V shed 6 bases and J 6 bases; nucleotides not matched to a gene: 3. The CDR3 has 14 residues. The germline gives CDR1 SNHLY, CDR2 FYNNEI. The CDR3 here is CASRDRGGNSPLHF. In nucleotides, the CDR3 is TGTGCCAGCAGGGACAGGGGAGGTAATTCACCCCTCCACTTT.

V gene TRBV6-6 combines with J gene TRBJ1-5, with D unclear. Trimming pared 4 bases from V and 1 base from J, leaving 5 bases between. The germline gives CDR1 MNHNY, CDR2 SVGAGI (reference sequence). The CDR3 loop spans 13 amino acids. CDR3 loop: CASSSQSNQPQHF. Written as DNA, the CDR3 is TGTGCCAGCAGTTCACAAAGCAATCAGCCCCAGCATTTT.

The J gene is TRBJ2-1, the V gene TRBV6-5; TRBD2 aligns across 13 bases. Looked up from germline, CDR1 is MNHEY and CDR2 is SVGAGI. This CDR3 has 15 residues. With V trimmed by 5 bases and J by 9 bases, 7 bases remained unmatched. The CDR3 here is CASSPPGLAGFEQFF. The CDR3 DNA reads as TGTGCCAGCAGTCCACCGGGACTAGCGGGGTTTGAGCAGTTCTTC.

This clone was seen once. CDR3: CASSLDGGANQPQHF. CDR3 DNA: TGTGCCAGCAGCTTAGATGGGGGGGCGAATCAGCCCCAGCATTTT. The chain combines TRBV11-2 with TRBJ1-5; TRBD1 might be the D (6 bases). The CDR3 is 15 amino acids. V gave up 0 bases and J gave up 4 bases, with 10 bases separating them. Germline CDR1 is SGHAT and CDR2 is FQNNGV.

V usage is TRBV5-1 and J usage is TRBJ2-5; the match to TRBD2 covers 8 bases. Germline V lookup: CDR1 SGHRS, CDR2 YFSETQ. With 4 bases clipped from V and 5 bases from J, the junction kept 7 bases outside the gene matches. The length of the CDR3 is 14 residues. CDR3 protein: CASSKVTSVETQYF. The CDR3 DNA reads as TGCGCCAGCAGCAAAGTGACTAGCGTGGAGACCCAGTACTTC.

V usage is TRBV10-1 and J usage is TRBJ2-3; 10 bases fit TRBD2. The CDR3 spans 15 residues. The V and J ends lost 6 bases and 10 bases, in that order; junction bases with no gene match: 13. Germline assignment: CDR1 WNHNN and CDR2 SYGVQD (reference sequence). The CDR3 sequence is CASRKAGGRVGSQYF. As DNA, the CDR3 is TGCGCCAGCAGGAAAGCGGGGGGGCGCGTAGGATCGCAGTATTTT.

The V gene is TRBV2, the J gene TRBJ1-5; 8 bases line up with TRBD1. V shed 3 bases and J 2 bases; nucleotides not matched to a gene: 12. There are 18 residues in the CDR3. Per the germline V gene, CDR1 is SNHLY and CDR2 is FYNNEI. This CDR3 is CASSDPDRVGEGNQPQHF. For the CDR3, the DNA is TGTGCCAGCAGTGACCCGGACAGGGTGGGGGAGGGCAATCAGCCCCAGCATTTT.

The chain employs TRBV5-6 and TRBJ2-1; perhaps TRBD1 as D (6 bases). CDR3 size: 16 residues. Trimming cost V 4 bases and J 3 bases, with 17 bases left between them. The V gene's germline CDR1 is SGHDT and CDR2 YYEEEE. CDR3 amino acids: CASSLWDNFYYNEQFF. CDR3 DNA sequence: TGTGCCAGCAGCCTTTGGGACAATTTTTACTACAATGAGCAGTTCTTC.

This clone has more than one count but fewer than ten. In DNA, the CDR3 is TGCGCCAGCAGCTTTAGCAGCCCCTACGAGCAGTACTTC. Amino acid sequence: CASSFSSPYEQYF. The V gene is TRBV5-1, the J gene TRBJ2-7; D is unresolved. CDR1 is SGHRS, CDR2 YFSETQ, per germline. V shed 2 bases and J shed 2 bases, with 8 bases lying between them. The CDR3 has 13 amino acids.

The V call is TRBV25-1, the J call TRBJ1-2; D unclear. Trimming stripped 2 bases from V and 1 base from J, with 5 bases between. This CDR3 spans 13 amino acids. The germline V gene has CDR1 MGHDK and CDR2 SYGVNS. CDR3 sequence reads: CASSEQNNYGYTF. Written as DNA, the CDR3 is TGTGCCAGCAGTGAACAGAATAACTATGGCTACACCTTC.

The rearrangement joins TRBV6-1 to TRBJ2-7, with D maybe TRBD1 (5 bases). The CDR3 is 12 residues long. V gave up 10 bases and J gave up 0 bases, with 10 bases separating them. Germline loops: CDR1 MNHNS, CDR2 SASEGT. CDR3 bases: TGTGCCACCCAGGACATCTCCTACGAGCAGTACTTC. This codes for CATQDISYEQYF.

The chain recombines TRBV10-3 with TRBJ2-7; 12 bases are shared with TRBD2. After removal of 5 bases from V and 3 bases from J, the junction contained 5 bases not matched to a gene. This CDR3 contains 15 residues. The germline gives CDR1 ENHRY, CDR2 SYGVKD. CDR3 protein: CAISPTSGGYYEQYF. In nucleotides, the CDR3 is TGTGCCATCAGTCCAACTAGCGGGGGGTACTACGAGCAGTACTTC.